The 15 T cell receptor beta chains in this list originate from one sample, sequenced in a study of blood T cell repertoires in COVID-19. Sequenced by immunoSEQ multiplex PCR; TCRdb stores in-frame clones only, minus some. The table lists roughly 120,000 clones, around 89% of them singletons. Input material: peripheral blood. The source of these receptors is a woman aged 50 to 60 with acute or convalescent COVID-19.

This clone occurred a few times. The genes are TRBV9 and TRBJ1-1, with a weak D call TRBD1 (5 bases). Deletions cut 4 bases from V and 0 bases from J, with 13 bases between. The V gene's germline CDR1 is SGDLS and CDR2 YYNGEE. The CDR3 extends over 15 amino acids. The CDR3 region is CASSPGGAMNTEAFF. The CDR3, as DNA: TGTGCCAGCAGCCCCGGAGGGGCCATGAACACTGAAGCTTTCTTT.

The V call is TRBV18, the J call TRBJ2-2, with D possibly TRBD1 on 7 matching bases. The germline CDR1 and CDR2 sequences are KGHSH and LQKENI. The CDR3 runs 15 residues. Trimming shortened V by 6 bases and J by 3 bases, and 14 bases separated the two germline ends. The CDR3 loop is CASSYVRGDTGELFF. Here the CDR3 DNA reads TGTGCCAGCTCCTACGTCAGGGGGGACACCGGGGAGCTGTTTTTT. The full variable domain, in which reference TRBV18 and TRBJ2-2 provide the parts outside the CDR3, is NAGVMQNPRHLVRRRGQEARLRCSPMKGHSHVYWYRQLPEEGLKFMVYLQKENIIDESGMPKERFSAEFPKEGPSILRIQQVVRGDSAAYFCASSYVRGDTGELFFGEGSRLTVL.

This clone was recorded at least ten times. The chain joins TRBV27 to TRBJ1-6; perhaps TRBD1 as D (5 bases). V was pared by 1 base and J by 0 bases, with 10 bases between. This CDR3 spans 17 amino acids. The V gene's germline CDR1 is MNHEY and CDR2 SMNVEV (reference sequence). Here the CDR3 reads CASSLYGGGSYNSPLHF. CDR3 DNA: TGTGCCAGCAGTTTATACGGCGGGGGCTCCTATAATTCACCCCTCCACTTT.

The chain has TRBV2 and TRBJ1-2, with TRBD1 matching over 7 bases. V was clipped by 6 bases and J by 1 base; unmatched bases: 5. This CDR3 contains 14 residues. Looked up from germline, CDR1 is SNHLY and CDR2 is FYNNEI. CDR3 region: CASRGDSLNYGYTF. CDR3 coding DNA: TGTGCCAGCAGGGGGGACAGCCTTAACTATGGCTACACCTTC. Variable domain in full (rest from reference TRBV2 and TRBJ1-2): EPEVTQTPSHQVTQMGQEVILRCVPISNHLYFYWYRQILGQKVEFLVSFYNNEISEKSEIFDDQFSVERPDGSNFTLKIRSTKLEDSAMYFCASRGDSLNYGYTFGSGTRLTVV.

In this sample, this clone turned up once. The rearrangement joins TRBV2 to TRBJ2-2; D may be TRBD1 (6 bases). The ends were cut back, 8 bases at V and 4 bases at J, with 11 bases in the middle. In germline, CDR1 is SNHLY, CDR2 FYNNEI. The CDR3 sequence is 13 residues long. This CDR3 reads CASGGHLTGELFF. The CDR3 DNA follows: TGTGCCAGCGGGGGACACCTCACCGGGGAGCTGTTTTTT.

V and J are TRBV21-1 and TRBJ1-5; no DNA check was done on the table's D call, TRBD1. TRBV21-1 is listed as a pseudogene. The CDR3 is 12 residues long. CDR3 residues: CASSKQGQPQHF. The CDR3 region has the DNA TGTGCCAGCAGCAAACAGGGTCAGCCCCAGCATTTT.

The chain links TRBV27 to TRBJ2-2; D is uncertain. Germline V gene sequence: CDR1 MNHEY, CDR2 SMNVEV (reference sequence). Trimming cost V 3 bases and J 2 bases, with 7 bases left between them. This CDR3 region has 14 residues. In nucleotides, the CDR3 is TGTGCCAGCAGTTTGGCAGGTAACACCGGGGAGCTGTTTTTT. Encoded protein: CASSLAGNTGELFF.

This clone showed up just once. V and J are TRBV19 and TRBJ2-7, with 8 nucleotides matching TRBD1. V lost 10 bases and J lost 4; bases outside the gene matches: 6. CDR1 LNHDA and CDR2 SQIVND come from the germline V gene (reference sequence). CDR3 length: 12 amino acids. CDR3 nucleotides: TGTGCCACCAGGGACAGGCGTTACGAGCAGTACTTC. Protein: CATRDRRYEQYF.

The gene calls are TRBV18 and TRBJ2-6; no definite D call. CDR1 is KGHSH and CDR2 is LQKENI in the germline V gene. Deletions cut 3 bases from V and 3 bases from J, with 15 bases between. This CDR3 region has 17 residues. This CDR3 is CASSPAGGLSGANVLTF. The DNA for the CDR3 is TGTGCCAGCTCACCGGCCGGTGGGCTCAGTGGGGCCAACGTCCTGACTTTC.

The genes are TRBV5-1 and TRBJ2-7; 9 bases align to TRBD2. Germline lookup yields CDR1 SGHRS and CDR2 YFSETQ. V lost 4 bases, J lost 5 bases, and 7 bases stayed unmatched. The CDR3 length is 14 residues. The CDR3 DNA sequence: TGCGCCAGCAGCCTTAGCGGGAGCGTCAACGAGCAGTACTTC. Translation gives CASSLSGSVNEQYF.

This chain uses TRBV5-1 with TRBJ2-2, with 8 positions matching TRBD1. The CDR3 spans 13 residues. Germline assignment: CDR1 SGHRS and CDR2 YFSETQ. V lost 5 bases to trimming and J lost 6 bases; unmatched junction nucleotides: 3. The CDR3 DNA follows: TGCGCCAGCAGAGTACAGGGGGCCGGGGAGCTGTTTTTT. Residues: CASRVQGAGELFF.

This chain uses TRBV27 with TRBJ1-5, with TRBD1 as a possible D gene (6 bases). This CDR3 region has 14 residues. The V end was cut by 5 bases, the J end by 3 bases, with 11 bases between. The germline V gene has CDR1 MNHEY and CDR2 SMNVEV (reference sequence). CDR3 nucleotides: TGTGCCAGCAGTACAGGGAGCTACAATCAGCCCCAGCATTTT. Translation: CASSTGSYNQPQHF.

This clone was seen once. The chain combines TRBV11-3 with TRBJ1-3; 7 bases map to TRBD1. The CDR3 totals 15 residues. Germline V gene sequence: CDR1 SGHNT, CDR2 YENEEA. Trimming at V came to 1 base and at J to 3 bases, leaving 3 bases not matched to a gene. CDR3 sequence: CASSLGDRDGNTIYF. CDR3 DNA sequence: TGTGCCAGCAGCTTAGGTGACAGGGATGGAAACACCATATATTTT.

The chain joins TRBV11-2 to TRBJ1-2; 12 bases fit TRBD1. This CDR3 contains 15 residues. The germline gives CDR1 SGHAT, CDR2 FQNNGV. V lost 5 bases and J lost 7; bases outside the gene matches: 8. The chain's CDR3 is CASSPGQGALRGYTF. The CDR3 nucleotides are TGTGCCAGCAGCCCGGGACAGGGGGCGCTCCGTGGCTACACCTTC.

The V call is TRBV7-9, the J call TRBJ1-1; perhaps TRBD1 as D (6 bases). This CDR3 is built from 14 residues. Germline lookup yields CDR1 SEHNR and CDR2 FQNEAQ (reference sequence). V was shortened by 5 bases and J by 2 bases, with 12 bases between the two germline ends. CDR3 in DNA: TGTGCCAGCAGCACCCAACAGGGTAACACTGAAGCTTTCTTT. Translated, it gives CASSTQQGNTEAFF.